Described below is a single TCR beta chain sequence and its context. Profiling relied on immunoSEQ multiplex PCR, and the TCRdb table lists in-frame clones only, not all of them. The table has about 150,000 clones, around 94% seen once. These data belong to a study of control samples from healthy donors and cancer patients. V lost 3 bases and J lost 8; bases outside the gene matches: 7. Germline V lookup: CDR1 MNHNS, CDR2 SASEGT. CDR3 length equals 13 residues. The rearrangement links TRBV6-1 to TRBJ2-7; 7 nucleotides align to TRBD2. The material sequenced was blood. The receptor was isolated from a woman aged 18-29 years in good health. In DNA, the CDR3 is TGTGCCAGCAGTGAGAATCGAGCGGGAAAGCAGTACTTC. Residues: CASSENRAGKQYF.